The clone carrying this T cell receptor beta chain was observed a handful of times. TCRdb used MiXCR to reprocess the 5' RACE reads, holding one entry per CDR3 protein. Of roughly 240,000 distinct CDR3 sequences in the sample, 15% to 19% were seen once. The CDR3 contains 11 residues. Germline CDR1 and CDR2: MGHRA and YSYEKL. The ends were cut back, 0 bases at V and 9 bases at J, with 6 bases in the middle. The data belong to a study of T-cell memory formation after mild COVID-19. The chain uses TRBV4-1 and TRBJ2-7; tentative D call: TRBD1 (6 bases). Sequenced: PBMCs or a T cell subset sorted from them (not recorded which). This clonotype was obtained from an adult woman who had mild COVID-19 (a few samples of this study predate the infection). Cell type and time point are not known. The CDR3 nucleotides are TGCGCCAGCAGCCAAGAGGACAGGCAGTACTTC. It codes for CASSQEDRQYF.